This T cell receptor beta chain was profiled in a study of blood T cell repertoires in COVID-19. Study-wide background: Samples of COVID-19 (acute and convalescent) were obtained from the United States, Italy and Spain.

Authors' processing steps: Reference gene primer amplification in the assay estimated nucleated cell counts. This table comes from immunoSEQ multiplex PCR, and its TCRdb copy is limited to in-frame clones, with some not included. The V and J calls and clone size are taken from that table; D and trimming were inferred from the DNA. The sample yields just over 70,000 clones, about 80% seen once. The TCR was taken from a man between 65 and 79 years old who had recovered from COVID-19. What was sequenced was peripheral blood.

The CDR3 nucleotides are TGTGCCAGTCGTTCTTCGGGGGATGAAAAACTGTTTTTT. It is translated as CASRSSGDEKLFF. V and J are TRBV19 and TRBJ1-4, with D possibly matching TRBD1 (5 bases). CDR1 is LNHDA, CDR2 SQIVND, per germline (reference sequence). Trimming took 8 bases from V and 6 from J, leaving 13 bases between them. The CDR3 has 13 residues. Complete variable domain (other parts from reference TRBV19 and TRBJ1-4): DGGITQSPKYLFRKEGQNVTLSCEQNLNHDAMYWYRQDPGQGLRLIYYSQIVNDFQKGDIAEGYSVSREKKESFPLTVTSAQKNPTAFYLCASRSSGDEKLFFGSGTQLSVL.